This TCR beta chain was sequenced for a study of T cells in women clearing cervical HPV infection. Regarding the study as a whole: Repertoire richness, not evenness, was significantly elevated in CIN3+ cases versus controls.

To note about this clone: Its specificity is unknown. The CDR3 end falls 3 residues outside the read, so it is completed with the germline J gene.

J gave up 4 bases and V 3 bases, and 10 bases lay outside the gene matches. Germline lookup yields CDR1 LGHNT and CDR2 FRNRAP. There are 16 residues in the CDR3. Produced via immunoSEQ multiplex PCR; TCRdb's table is partial and in-frame only. The sample shows tens of thousands of clones, and roughly 7% sits with its ten largest clones. Each participant carried one incident cervical HPV16 infection only. This clonotype was obtained from a woman aged 18 to 75 with a cervical HPV16 infection that either progressed to CIN3+ or cleared (not recorded which). Sequenced material: blood buffy coat. The rearrangement uses TRBV12-5 and TRBJ2-7; TRBD2 aligns across 9 bases. CDR3 sequence reads: CASGFPPGLARYEQYF. The DNA read from the CDR3 is TGTGCTAGTGGTTTCCCCCCGGGACTAGCAAGGTACGAG.